The source of this TCR beta chain is a study of graft-versus-host responses after intestinal transplantation. Background on the study: Uniformly, recipients were administered anti-thymocyte globulin induction with subsequent tacrolimus and steroids for approximately three years.

V gave up 8 bases and J gave up 0 bases, with 14 bases separating them. The CDR3 is 15 residues long. Germline-derived CDR1 and CDR2 are LNHDA and SQIVND (reference sequence). On this clone itself: Its antigen is undetermined.

Generated by immunoSEQ multiplex PCR, the TCRdb table keeps only in-frame clones and is missing some. This sample has around 90,000 clones, with roughly 91% found just once. The sequencing here drew on unstimulated CD8+ T cells sorted from spleen or lymph node cells, taken before intestinal transplant. The gene calls are TRBV19 and TRBJ1-3; D unclear. The clonotype was recovered from a human donor who received an intestinal transplant. The CDR3 DNA reads as TGTGCCAGTGATATTGGGCACAGCTCTGGAAACACCATATATTTT. Protein: CASDIGHSSGNTIYF.